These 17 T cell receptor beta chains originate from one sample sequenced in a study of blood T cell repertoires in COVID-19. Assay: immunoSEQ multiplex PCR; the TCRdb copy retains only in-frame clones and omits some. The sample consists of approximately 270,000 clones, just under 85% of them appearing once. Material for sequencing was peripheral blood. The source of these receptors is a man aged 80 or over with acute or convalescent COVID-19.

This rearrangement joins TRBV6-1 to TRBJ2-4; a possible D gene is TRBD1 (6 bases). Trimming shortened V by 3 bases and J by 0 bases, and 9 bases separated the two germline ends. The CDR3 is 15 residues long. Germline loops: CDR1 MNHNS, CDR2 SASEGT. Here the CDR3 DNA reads TGTGCCAGCAGTGACAGGGGATCAGCCAAAAACATTCAGTACTTC. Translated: CASSDRGSAKNIQYF.

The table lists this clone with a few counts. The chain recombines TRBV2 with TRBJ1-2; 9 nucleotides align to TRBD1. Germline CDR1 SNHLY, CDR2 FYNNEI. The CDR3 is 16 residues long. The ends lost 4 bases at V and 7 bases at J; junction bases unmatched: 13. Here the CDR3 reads CASSASQTDRGSGYTF. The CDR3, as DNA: TGTGCCAGCAGTGCGAGTCAAACGGACAGGGGTAGTGGCTACACCTTC.

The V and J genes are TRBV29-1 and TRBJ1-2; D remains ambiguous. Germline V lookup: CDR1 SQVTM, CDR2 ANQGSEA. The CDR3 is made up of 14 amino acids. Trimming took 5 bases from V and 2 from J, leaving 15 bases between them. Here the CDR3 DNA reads TGCAGCGTTCAGGATCGGGGATCCAACTATGGCTACACCTTC. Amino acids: CSVQDRGSNYGYTF.

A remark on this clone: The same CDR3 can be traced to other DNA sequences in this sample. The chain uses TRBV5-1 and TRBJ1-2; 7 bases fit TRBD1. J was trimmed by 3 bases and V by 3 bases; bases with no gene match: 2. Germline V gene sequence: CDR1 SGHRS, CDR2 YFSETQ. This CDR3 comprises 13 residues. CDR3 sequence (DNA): TGCGCCAGCAGCTCCGGACAGGACTATGGCTACACCTTC. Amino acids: CASSSGQDYGYTF. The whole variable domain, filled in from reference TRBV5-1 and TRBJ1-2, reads KAGVTQTPRYLIKTRGQQVTLSCSPISGHRSVSWYQQTPGQGLQFLFEYFSETQRNKGNFPGRFSGRQFSNSRSEMNVSTLELGDSALYLCASSSGQDYGYTFGSGTRLTVV.

CDR3 in amino acids: CASNNQGFQETQYF. The DNA of the CDR3 is TGCGCCAGCAACAATCAGGGCTTCCAAGAGACCCAGTACTTC. The V gene is TRBV5-1, the J gene TRBJ2-5; the D gene is possibly TRBD1 (5 bases). V lost 6 bases to trimming and J lost 1 base, with 13 bases between them. The CDR3 runs 14 residues. Germline V lookup: CDR1 SGHRS, CDR2 YFSETQ.

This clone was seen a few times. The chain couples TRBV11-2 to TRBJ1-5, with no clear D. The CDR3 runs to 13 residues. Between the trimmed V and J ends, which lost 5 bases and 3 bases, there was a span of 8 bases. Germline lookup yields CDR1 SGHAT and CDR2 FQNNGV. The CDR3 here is CASSVGHNQPQHF. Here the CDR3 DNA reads TGTGCCAGCAGCGTGGGCCACAATCAGCCCCAGCATTTT.

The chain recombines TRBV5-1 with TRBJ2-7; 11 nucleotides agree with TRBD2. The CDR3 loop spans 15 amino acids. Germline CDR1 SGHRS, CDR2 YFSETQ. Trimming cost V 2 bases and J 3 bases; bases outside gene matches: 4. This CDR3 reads CASSFTSGSNYEQYF. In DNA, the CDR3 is TGCGCCAGCAGCTTTACTAGCGGGAGCAACTACGAGCAGTACTTC.

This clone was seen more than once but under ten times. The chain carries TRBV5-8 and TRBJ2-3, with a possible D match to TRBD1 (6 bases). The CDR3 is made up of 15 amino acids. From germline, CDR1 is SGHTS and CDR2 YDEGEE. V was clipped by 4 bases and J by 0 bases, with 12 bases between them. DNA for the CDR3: TGTGCCAGCAGCGCGACAGGATCTAGCACAGATACGCAGTATTTT. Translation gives CASSATGSSTDTQYF.

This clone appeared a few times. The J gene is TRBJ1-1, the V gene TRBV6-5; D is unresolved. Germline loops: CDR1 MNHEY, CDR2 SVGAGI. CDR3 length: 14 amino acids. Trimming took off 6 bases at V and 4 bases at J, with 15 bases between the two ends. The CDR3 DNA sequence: TGTGCCAGCAGATACAGAGACCCGGGCACTGAAGCTTTCTTT. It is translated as CASRYRDPGTEAFF.

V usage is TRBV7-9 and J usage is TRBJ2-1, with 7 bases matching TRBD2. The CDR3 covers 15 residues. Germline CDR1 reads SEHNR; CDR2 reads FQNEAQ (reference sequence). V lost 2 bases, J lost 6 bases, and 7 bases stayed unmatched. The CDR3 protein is CASSLLAGVSNEQFF. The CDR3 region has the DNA TGTGCCAGCAGCTTACTGGCGGGGGTGAGCAATGAGCAGTTCTTC.

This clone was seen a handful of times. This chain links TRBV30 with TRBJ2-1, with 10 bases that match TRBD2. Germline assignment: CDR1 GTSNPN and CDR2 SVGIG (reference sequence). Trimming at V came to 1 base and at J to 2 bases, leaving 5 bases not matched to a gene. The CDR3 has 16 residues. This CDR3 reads CAWSAYGTSAYNEQFF. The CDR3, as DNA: TGTGCCTGGAGTGCATACGGGACTAGCGCCTACAATGAGCAGTTCTTC.

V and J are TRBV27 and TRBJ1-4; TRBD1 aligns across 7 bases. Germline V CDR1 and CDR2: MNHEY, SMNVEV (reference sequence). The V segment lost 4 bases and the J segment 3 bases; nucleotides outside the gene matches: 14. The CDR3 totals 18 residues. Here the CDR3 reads CASSWAPLKTGSNEKLFF. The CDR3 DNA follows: TGTGCCAGCAGTTGGGCCCCTCTGAAGACAGGGTCTAATGAAAAACTGTTTTTT.

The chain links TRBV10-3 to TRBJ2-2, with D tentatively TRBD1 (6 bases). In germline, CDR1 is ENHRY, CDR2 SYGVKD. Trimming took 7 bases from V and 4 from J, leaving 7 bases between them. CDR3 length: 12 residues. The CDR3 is CAITGVTGELFF. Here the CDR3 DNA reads TGTGCCATCACAGGGGTCACCGGGGAGCTGTTTTTT.

This CDR3 reads CASSVAGGPYNEQFF. DNA for the CDR3: TGTGCCAGCAGCGTAGCGGGAGGGCCATACAATGAGCAGTTCTTC. The gene calls are TRBV9 and TRBJ2-1; 8 bases line up with TRBD2. CDR3 length equals 15 residues. The trim removed 0 bases at V and 4 bases at J, leaving 3 bases unmatched. Germline CDR1 is SGDLS and CDR2 is YYNGEE.

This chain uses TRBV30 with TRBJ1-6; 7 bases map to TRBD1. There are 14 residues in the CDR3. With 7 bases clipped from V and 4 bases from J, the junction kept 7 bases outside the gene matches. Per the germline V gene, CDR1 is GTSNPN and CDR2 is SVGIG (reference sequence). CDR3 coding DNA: TGTGCCTTTTACAGGGGAGGATATAATTCACCCCTCCACTTT. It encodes CAFYRGGYNSPLHF.

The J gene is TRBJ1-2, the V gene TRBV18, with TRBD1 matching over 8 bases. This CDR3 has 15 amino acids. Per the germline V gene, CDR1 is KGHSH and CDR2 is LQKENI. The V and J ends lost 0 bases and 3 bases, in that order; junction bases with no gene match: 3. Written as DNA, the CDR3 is TGTGCCAGCTCACCACCCGGACAGGGAGACTATGGCTACACCTTC. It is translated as CASSPPGQGDYGYTF.

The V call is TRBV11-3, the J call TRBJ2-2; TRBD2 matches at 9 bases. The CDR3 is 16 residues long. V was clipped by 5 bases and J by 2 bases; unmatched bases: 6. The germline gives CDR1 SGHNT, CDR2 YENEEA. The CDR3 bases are TGTGCCAGCAGCCCGTCTAGCGGGGTAAACACCGGGGAGCTGTTTTTT. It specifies CASSPSSGVNTGELFF.